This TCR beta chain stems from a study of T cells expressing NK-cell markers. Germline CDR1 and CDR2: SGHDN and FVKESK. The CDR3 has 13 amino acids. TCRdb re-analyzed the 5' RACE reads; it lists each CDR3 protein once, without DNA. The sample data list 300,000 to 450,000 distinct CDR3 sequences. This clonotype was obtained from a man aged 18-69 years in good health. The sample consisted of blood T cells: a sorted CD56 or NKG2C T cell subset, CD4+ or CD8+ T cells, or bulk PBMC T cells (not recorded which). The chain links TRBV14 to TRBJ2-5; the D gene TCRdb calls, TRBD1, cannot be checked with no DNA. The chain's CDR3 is CASSQDPFGTQYF.